A single sample is the source of the 14 T cell receptor beta chains below, sequenced in a study of human T cells and chemical hapten exposure (dated by TCRdb to about 2021). The sample's time point, from its label and the paper: pre-sensitization, week 0. Taken with the paper, the label for treatment or condition translates to: therapeutic diphenylcyclopropenone sensitization with weekly scalp DPC. Receptor libraries were prepared by RACE. The reads were generated on a NextSeq 500. The raw public data were reprocessed by TCRdb itself: fastp quality trimming at Q25, MiXCR clonotype calling, in-frame beta chains only. Every distinct CDR3 protein forms one entry, paired with its most common genes and DNA. Within this sample are about 260,000 distinct CDR3 sequences, with roughly 8.9% of them counted one time only. The ten largest clones add up to over 2% of the sample. This material consisted of whole blood, taken in connection with sensitization to the hapten diphenylcyclopropenone (DPC). All receptors derive from a woman aged 40 to 50 with alopecia areata. Some clones in this sample may be carry-over from other donors' samples.

This clonotype was counted many times. The V and J genes are TRBV20-1 and TRBJ2-7; 7 bases are a match to TRBD1. The germline CDR1 and CDR2 sequences are DFQATT and SNEGSKA (reference sequence). The CDR3 runs 13 residues. The V gene end was trimmed by 3 bases and the J gene end by 9 bases; junction bases not matched to a gene: 11. The CDR3 sequence: CSASRQGTGGQYF. CDR3 nucleotides: TGCAGTGCTAGCAGACAGGGTACCGGAGGGCAGTACTTC.

The rearrangement joins TRBV3-1 to TRBJ2-1; 7 bases agree with TRBD2. J lost 12 bases, V lost 1 base, and 6 bases had no gene match. CDR3 length: 13 amino acids. CDR1 and CDR2 from the germline V gene are LGHDT and YNNKEL (reference sequence). The CDR3 reads CASSQVEAGLQFF. CDR3 nucleotide sequence: TGTGCCAGCAGCCAAGTAGAAGCGGGGTTGCAGTTCTTC.

This clonotype was picked up a small number of times. The V gene is TRBV28, the J gene TRBJ2-2, with TRBD2 identical over 13 bases. This CDR3 region has 17 residues. Germline V CDR1 and CDR2: MDHEN, SYDVKM. Losses at the gene ends were 4 bases for V and 3 bases for J; bases not matched to a gene: 5. The chain's CDR3 is CASSSPGLAGYTGELFF. CDR3 DNA sequence: TGTGCCAGCAGTTCCCCGGGACTAGCGGGATACACCGGGGAGCTGTTTTTT.

The chain's CDR3 is CASSQGQETQYF. In nucleotides, the CDR3 is TGTGCCAGCAGCCAAGGACAAGAGACCCAGTACTTC. V and J are TRBV4-2 and TRBJ2-5, with no clear D. Per the germline V gene, CDR1 is LGHNA and CDR2 is YNFKEQ. V was cut by 1 base and J by 2 bases, with 2 bases left in between. The CDR3 length is 12 residues.

This clonotype was observed many times. This rearrangement joins TRBV10-3 to TRBJ2-4; no firm D call. The germline gives CDR1 ENHRY, CDR2 SYGVKD. V lost 3 bases and J lost 1, with 10 bases in between. There are 15 residues in the CDR3. CDR3 region: CAISDTNRAKNIQYF. For the CDR3, the DNA is TGTGCCATCAGTGACACGAATAGGGCCAAAAACATTCAGTACTTC.

This clonotype appeared a few times. The rearrangement joins TRBV11-2 to TRBJ2-2; TRBD2 matches 9 bases. V dropped 5 bases and J dropped 1; count of bases not matched to a gene: 2. This CDR3 is built from 15 residues. Germline assignment: CDR1 SGHAT and CDR2 FQNNGV. For the CDR3, the DNA is TGTGCCAGCAGCGCACTAGCGGGGAACACCGGGGAGCTGTTTTTT. This gives the protein CASSALAGNTGELFF.

This clonotype was seen a few times. V and J are TRBV2 and TRBJ2-1; D is unclear. Germline V gives CDR1 SNHLY, CDR2 FYNNEI. The CDR3 is 14 amino acids. The V gene lost 3 bases and the J gene lost 0 bases, with 6 bases spanning the gap. DNA for the CDR3: TGTGCCAGCAGTGAGGCGGTCTCCTACAATGAGCAGTTCTTC. Translation: CASSEAVSYNEQFF. The full variable domain, in which reference TRBV2 and TRBJ2-1 provide the parts outside the CDR3, is EPEVTQTPSHQVTQMGQEVILRCVPISNHLYFYWYRQILGQKVEFLVSFYNNEISEKSEIFDDQFSVERPDGSNFTLKIRSTKLEDSAMYFCASSEAVSYNEQFFGPGTRLTVL.

This clonotype has a count of ten or more. The V gene is TRBV20-1, the J gene TRBJ2-1; 8 bases line up with TRBD2. CDR1 and CDR2 from the germline V gene are DFQATT and SNEGSKA (reference sequence). The J segment lost 12 bases and the V segment lost 1 base, leaving 11 bases of the junction unmatched. This CDR3 spans 14 amino acids. CDR3 sequence: CSARGQASGSLQFF. The CDR3, as DNA: TGCAGTGCTAGAGGGCAGGCGAGCGGGAGCCTGCAGTTCTTC.

This clonotype was seen ten or more times. The rearrangement uses TRBV7-2 and TRBJ2-5, with D hard to call. Trimming took 3 bases from V and 4 from J, leaving 9 bases between them. Germline V gene lookup returns CDR1 SGHTA and CDR2 FQGNSA. This CDR3 has 13 amino acids. The CDR3 is CASSLGPGETQYF. CDR3 nucleotides: TGTGCCAGCAGCTTGGGCCCGGGAGAGACCCAGTACTTC.

The chain links TRBV12-3 or TRBV12-4 to TRBJ1-3; D not certain. CDR3 length: 15 amino acids. Trimming shortened V by 1 base and J by 0 bases, and 7 bases separated the two germline ends. In nucleotides, the CDR3 is TGTGCCAGCAGTTTAGGCGGAGACTCTGGAAACACCATATATTTT. The encoded protein is CASSLGGDSGNTIYF.

This clonotype showed up many times. The rearrangement links TRBV7-3 to TRBJ2-2, with D uncertain. Germline values: CDR1 SGHTA, CDR2 FQGTGA. The CDR3 has 14 amino acids. V was cut by 0 bases and J by 4 bases, with 6 bases left in between. The CDR3 region is CASSLTSRTGELFF. DNA for the CDR3: TGTGCCAGCAGCTTAACTAGCCGCACCGGGGAGCTGTTTTTT.

This clonotype has only a few counts. This chain links TRBV20-1 with TRBJ1-5; 8 bases line up with TRBD1. Per germline, CDR1 DFQATT and CDR2 SNEGSKA (reference sequence). The CDR3 is 14 amino acids. V lost 3 bases, J lost 3 bases, and 4 bases stayed unmatched. CDR3 amino acids: CSARDRVDNQPQHF. CDR3 in DNA: TGCAGTGCTAGGGACAGGGTGGACAATCAGCCCCAGCATTTT.

Ten or more counts support this clonotype. The V call is TRBV20-1, the J call TRBJ2-7; D remains unclear. Germline V lookup: CDR1 DFQATT, CDR2 SNEGSKA (reference sequence). The CDR3 covers 10 residues. Trimming cost V 3 bases and J 4 bases, with 4 bases left between them. Written as DNA, the CDR3 is TGCAGTGCTAGTTTATACGAGCAGTACTTC. Translation: CSASLYEQYF.

The chain carries TRBV11-2 and TRBJ1-2, with TRBD1 as a possible D gene (5 bases). V lost 7 bases and J lost 7, with 19 bases in between. CDR3 length equals 14 residues. Germline loops: CDR1 SGHAT, CDR2 FQNNGV. In DNA form, the CDR3 reads TGTGCCAGCACTCAAAGCCGGGGGATTCGTGGCTACACCTTC. It encodes CASTQSRGIRGYTF.